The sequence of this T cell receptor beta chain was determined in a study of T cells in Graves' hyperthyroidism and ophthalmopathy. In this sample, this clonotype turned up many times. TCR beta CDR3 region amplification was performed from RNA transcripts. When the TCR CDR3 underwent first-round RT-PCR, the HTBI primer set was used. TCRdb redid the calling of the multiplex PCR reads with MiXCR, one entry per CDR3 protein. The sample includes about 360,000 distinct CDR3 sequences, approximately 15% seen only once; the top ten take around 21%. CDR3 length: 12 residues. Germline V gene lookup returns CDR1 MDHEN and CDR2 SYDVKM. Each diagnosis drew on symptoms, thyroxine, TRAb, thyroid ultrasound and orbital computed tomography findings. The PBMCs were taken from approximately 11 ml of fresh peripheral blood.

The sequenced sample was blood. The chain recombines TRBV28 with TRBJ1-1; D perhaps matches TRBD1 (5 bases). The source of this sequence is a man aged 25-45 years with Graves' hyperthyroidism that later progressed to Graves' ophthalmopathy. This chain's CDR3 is CGSGLLNTEAFF. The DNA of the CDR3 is TGTGGCTCGGGACTCCTAAACACTGAAGCTTTCTTT.